This T cell receptor (beta chain) was observed in a study of cytomegalovirus exposure and HLA in healthy donors. Study-wide background: From donors who were HLA-typed, an early data release held around 80 million unique TCRs.

V lost 7 bases and J 1 base, leaving 10 bases between the germline ends. The germline V gene has CDR1 MNHEY and CDR2 SMNVEV (reference sequence). This CDR3 comprises 13 residues. Amplification used 60 Vbeta primers and 13 Jbeta primers. Libraries were prepared by immunoSEQ multiplex PCR; TCRdb keeps only in-frame clonotypes and omits some of them. The table lists tens of thousands of clones, with 3.4% in the top ten. Study observations and caveats: Later analysis found that TCR beta chains associated with HLA were more clonally expanded than other, equally common chains.

Note on this clone: Its target is unknown.

Sequenced sample: PBMCs. The chain employs TRBV27 and TRBJ1-1; no clear D gene. The sequence was collected from a woman aged 35 to 49 in good health and CMV-seropositive. The CDR3: CASTATGNTEAFF. Written as DNA, the CDR3 is TGTGCCAGCACTGCAACTGGGAACACTGAAGCTTTCTTT.